This TCR beta chain was identified during a study of blood T cell repertoires in COVID-19. The assay was immunoSEQ multiplex PCR, and TCRdb's table has in-frame clones only and misses some. This sample has more than 250,000 clones, with 90% found just once. The count of this clone is one. V was pared by 4 bases and J by 2 bases, with 1 base of the junction left unmatched. This CDR3 spans 13 amino acids. Germline CDR1 and CDR2: SGHDT and YYEEEE. Seattle patients were enrolled during active infection and followed longitudinally. The chain couples TRBV5-6 to TRBJ2-5; 8 nucleotides agree with TRBD2. The receptor was derived from a woman in her forties or fifties with COVID-19, enrolled during active disease. Sequencing input: peripheral blood. The CDR3 loop is CASSGGRQETQYF. CDR3 DNA sequence: TGTGCCAGCAGCGGCGGGAGGCAAGAGACCCAGTACTTC.